Below are 27 T cell receptor beta chains sequenced from a single sample in a study of beta chain features in type 1 diabetes. Since all of the isolated RNA was reverse transcribed, expressed TCRB transcripts were what got sequenced. Generated by immunoSEQ multiplex PCR, the TCRdb table keeps only in-frame clones and is missing some. Among 150,000 to 200,000 clones listed, over 7.5% were seen once. What was sequenced was central memory CD4+ T cells from blood. The receptors originated from a young woman in good health.

This clone was seen a few times. The rearrangement links TRBV30 to TRBJ1-3; D is perhaps TRBD1 (5 bases). V lost 2 bases to trimming and J lost 0 bases, with 8 bases between them. The CDR3 extends over 14 amino acids. Looked up from germline, CDR1 is GTSNPN and CDR2 is SVGIG (reference sequence). The CDR3: CAWSTGPSGNTIYF. The DNA for the CDR3 is TGTGCCTGGAGTACAGGACCCTCTGGAAACACCATATATTTT.

This clone occurred a few times. Mismatch with germline at one junction end may stem from a read error. CDR3: CASSLAVLDEQFF. CDR3 bases: TGTGCTAGCAGCTTAGCGGTTTTGGATGAGCAGTTCTTC. The J gene is TRBJ2-1, the V gene TRBV7-3; a weak D match, TRBD2 (6 bases). In germline, CDR1 is SGHTA, CDR2 FQGTGA. The CDR3 runs 13 residues.

This clone came up a few times. The rearrangement uses TRBV29-1 and TRBJ2-3; D is unresolved. Deletions cut 7 bases from V and 0 bases from J, with 14 bases between. This CDR3 has 14 amino acids. Germline assignment: CDR1 SQVTM and CDR2 ANQGSEA. DNA for the CDR3: TGCAGCGCCCCACCTCCTACTAGCACAGATACGCAGTATTTT. Its translation: CSAPPPTSTDTQYF.

This clone was counted only a few times. As DNA, the CDR3 is TGTGCCAGCAGTTTAATGAGGGAGACCCAGTACTTC. It yields the protein CASSLMRETQYF. The gene calls are TRBV28 and TRBJ2-5; no clear D gene. The germline gives CDR1 MDHEN, CDR2 SYDVKM. This CDR3 comprises 12 residues. V lost 2 bases, J lost 5 bases, and 6 bases lay in between. The full variable domain, with the rest looked up from reference TRBV28 and TRBJ2-5, is DVKVTQSSRYLVKRTGEKVFLECVQDMDHENMFWYRQDPGLGLRLIYFSYDVKMKEKGDIPEGYSVSREKKERFSLILESASTNQTSMYLCASSLMRETQYFGPGTRLLVL.

The chain joins TRBV6-5 to TRBJ1-4; possibly TRBD1 for D (5 bases). Trimming took off 8 bases at V and 0 bases at J, with 13 bases between the two ends. Germline CDR1 and CDR2: MNHEY and SVGAGI. The CDR3 totals 15 residues. Written as DNA, the CDR3 is TGTGCCAGCGGAGGGGCTTTTGCAACTAATGAAAAACTGTTTTTT. Protein: CASGGAFATNEKLFF.

This clone has only a few counts. The V call is TRBV11-2, the J call TRBJ2-1; 8 nucleotides align to TRBD2. There are 14 residues in the CDR3. Germline trimming cut 7 bases from V and 7 bases from J; bases unmatched to any gene: 9. Per germline, CDR1 SGHAT and CDR2 FQNNGV. This chain's CDR3 is CASTSRGLGNEQFF. The DNA of the CDR3 is TGTGCCAGCACTTCAAGGGGACTAGGGAATGAGCAGTTCTTC.

This sequence joins TRBV7-2 and TRBJ1-2; tentative D call: TRBD1 (5 bases). V was pared by 1 base and J by 4 bases, with 7 bases between. CDR1 and CDR2 (germline): SGHTA, FQGNSA. CDR3 length: 13 amino acids. CDR3 bases: TGTGCCAGCAGCTTAGGACAGATCTATGGCTACACCTTC. This sequence encodes CASSLGQIYGYTF.

This clone was seen only a few times. The V call is TRBV7-9, the J call TRBJ2-5; TRBD1 matches 7 bases. The germline CDR1 and CDR2 sequences are SEHNR and FQNEAQ (reference sequence). The CDR3 runs to 14 residues. V lost 7 bases to trimming and J lost 5 bases; unmatched junction nucleotides: 10. The CDR3, as DNA: TGTGCCAGCACCCAAGAAGACAGGGTGGAGACCCAGTACTTC. Translation: CASTQEDRVETQYF.

This clone was counted between two and nine times. CDR3 residues: CSVLEDRHGYTF. CDR3 DNA: TGCAGCGTTTTAGAAGACAGACATGGCTACACCTTC. The V call is TRBV29-1, the J call TRBJ1-2; a possible D gene is TRBD1 (5 bases). The length of the CDR3 is 12 residues. Germline CDR1 SQVTM, CDR2 ANQGSEA. V shed 5 bases and J shed 6 bases, with 13 bases lying between them. Supplemented by reference TRBV29-1 and TRBJ1-2, the full variable domain reads SAVISQKPSRDICQRGTSLTIQCQVDSQVTMMFWYRQQPGQSLTLIATANQGSEATYESGFVIDKFPISRPNLTFSTLTVSNMSPEDSSIYLCSVLEDRHGYTFGSGTRLTVV.

The chain links TRBV7-2 to TRBJ2-5; the D gene is possibly TRBD1 (5 bases). The CDR3 length is 14 residues. Germline V gives CDR1 SGHTA, CDR2 FQGNSA. V shed 1 base and J shed 4 bases, with 10 bases lying between them. The CDR3 protein is CASSLVAGPETQYF. The CDR3 coding sequence is TGTGCCAGCAGCTTAGTTGCAGGGCCAGAGACCCAGTACTTC.

This chain joins TRBV7-8 and TRBJ1-4, with 8 bases aligning to TRBD1. Germline-derived CDR1 and CDR2 are SGHVS and FQNEAQ. V trimming: 5 bases; J trimming: 7 bases; junction bases outside the gene matches: 6. The CDR3 has 14 amino acids. The CDR3 coding sequence is TGTGCCAGCAGCGGACAGGGTTATGGTGAAAAACTGTTTTTT. Residues: CASSGQGYGEKLFF.

J is TRBJ1-1 and V is TRBV4-2; D might be TRBD1 (6 bases). CDR1 and CDR2 (germline): LGHNA, YNFKEQ. The ends were cut back, 4 bases at V and 0 bases at J, with 12 bases in the middle. This CDR3 has 15 amino acids. CDR3 loop: CASSRGQILNTEAFF. The CDR3 DNA is TGTGCCAGCAGCCGAGGACAGATACTGAACACTGAAGCTTTCTTT.

The chain combines TRBV12-5 with TRBJ2-5; 8 bases align to TRBD1. CDR1 LGHNT and CDR2 FRNRAP come from the germline V gene. CDR3 size: 15 residues. V lost 1 base to trimming and J lost 2 bases; unmatched junction nucleotides: 3. The CDR3 protein is CASGLARQGQETQYF. The CDR3 bases are TGTGCTAGTGGTTTGGCTCGACAGGGGCAAGAGACCCAGTACTTC.

This rearrangement joins TRBV15 to TRBJ2-1; a weak D match, TRBD2 (7 bases). V was pared by 5 bases and J by 10 bases, with 21 bases between. The CDR3 totals 15 residues. The germline gives CDR1 LNHNV, CDR2 YYDKDF (reference sequence). CDR3 nucleotide sequence: TGTGCCACCAGCCCTAGGGGGGGACTACTCATCGAGCAGTTCTTC. This encodes CATSPRGGLLIEQFF.

This clone was detected many times. The chain combines TRBV27 with TRBJ2-2, with 7 bases identical to TRBD2. Losses at the gene ends were 3 bases for V and 6 bases for J; bases not matched to a gene: 4. Per the germline V gene, CDR1 is MNHEY and CDR2 is SMNVEV (reference sequence). This CDR3 is 14 amino acids long. The CDR3 region is CASSFGRGAGELFF. The CDR3 nucleotides are TGTGCCAGCAGTTTTGGCCGGGGGGCCGGGGAGCTGTTTTTT.

This chain links TRBV6-5 with TRBJ2-5, with 7 bases that match TRBD2. Germline V gene data show CDR1 as MNHEY and CDR2 as SVGAGI. This CDR3 has 13 amino acids. V gave up 5 bases and J gave up 7 bases; unmatched junction bases: 7. CDR3 region: CASSGEGLGTQYF. The CDR3 bases are TGTGCCAGCAGTGGGGAGGGCCTGGGGACCCAGTACTTC.

The rearrangement uses TRBV11-2 and TRBJ2-1, with a possible D match to TRBD2 (5 bases). V gave up 3 bases and J gave up 2 bases, with 14 bases separating them. The length of the CDR3 is 16 residues. Germline values: CDR1 SGHAT, CDR2 FQNNGV. The CDR3 DNA reads as TGTGCCAGCAGCTTCCGGTTGGAGGCCCCCTACAATGAGCAGTTCTTC. It specifies CASSFRLEAPYNEQFF.

This clone was observed a few times. V gene TRBV30 combines with J gene TRBJ2-3, with 11 bases identical to TRBD2. Germline CDR1 is GTSNPN and CDR2 is SVGIG (reference sequence). The CDR3 length is 15 residues. The ends lost 5 bases at V and 6 bases at J; junction bases unmatched: 10. This CDR3 reads CAWGQTSGVRDTQYF. Written as DNA, the CDR3 is TGTGCCTGGGGCCAGACTAGCGGGGTGAGGGATACGCAGTATTTT.

The chain uses TRBV7-2 and TRBJ2-1; 9 bases are shared with TRBD1. V gave up 5 bases and J gave up 3 bases; unmatched junction bases: 5. The germline gives CDR1 SGHTA, CDR2 FQGNSA. This CDR3 has 15 amino acids. CDR3 protein: CASSQGQGLYNEQFF. CDR3 in DNA: TGTGCCAGCAGCCAGGGACAGGGCCTCTACAATGAGCAGTTCTTC.

The chain has TRBV30 and TRBJ2-5, with a weak D call TRBD2 (5 bases). The CDR3 sequence is 15 residues long. Germline CDR1 is GTSNPN and CDR2 is SVGIG (reference sequence). The V and J ends lost 4 bases and 4 bases respectively, with 19 bases between them. This CDR3 is CAWTPTSALRETQYF. The CDR3 nucleotides read TGTGCCTGGACTCCCACTAGTGCCTTGAGAGAGACCCAGTACTTC.

The chain couples TRBV19 to TRBJ1-1; D gene uncertain. Trimming took 7 bases from V and 1 from J, leaving 16 bases between them. The length of the CDR3 is 15 residues. Germline CDR1 and CDR2: LNHDA and SQIVND (reference sequence). Here the CDR3 DNA reads TGTGCCAGTACCCTCCGGGGATTCGAGAACACTGAAGCTTTCTTT. This gives the protein CASTLRGFENTEAFF. The whole variable domain, filled in from reference TRBV19 and TRBJ1-1, reads DGGITQSPKYLFRKEGQNVTLSCEQNLNHDAMYWYRQDPGQGLRLIYYSQIVNDFQKGDIAEGYSVSREKKESFPLTVTSAQKNPTAFYLCASTLRGFENTEAFFGQGTRLTVV.

The chain is built from TRBV5-1 and TRBJ2-3, with D uncertain. Looked up from germline, CDR1 is SGHRS and CDR2 is YFSETQ. CDR3 length: 13 residues. Trimming cost V 2 bases and J 6 bases, with 10 bases left between them. The CDR3 loop is CASSLTIQDTQYF. The CDR3 DNA reads TGCGCCAGCAGCTTAACTATCCAGGATACGCAGTATTTT.

The CDR3: CASSYSGTVFEQFF. DNA of the CDR3: TGTGCCAGCAGCTATTCAGGAACAGTTTTTGAGCAGTTCTTC. The J gene is TRBJ2-1, the V gene TRBV7-2; D ambiguous. The CDR3 is made up of 14 amino acids. The germline CDR1 and CDR2 sequences are SGHTA and FQGNSA. V gave up 4 bases and J gave up 9 bases, with 16 bases separating them. The whole variable domain, remainder taken from reference TRBV7-2 and TRBJ2-1, is GAGVSQSPSNKVTEKGKDVELRCDPISGHTALYWYRQSLGQGLEFLIYFQGNSAPDKSGLPSDRFSAERTGGSVSTLTIQRTQQEDSAVYLCASSYSGTVFEQFFGPGTRLTVL.

The genes are TRBV5-1 and TRBJ1-1; no clear D. The V end lost 3 bases, the J end lost 1 base, and 10 bases lay between the germline ends. In germline, CDR1 is SGHRS, CDR2 YFSETQ. The CDR3 totals 14 residues. This chain's CDR3 is CASSSTQANTEAFF. The CDR3 region has the DNA TGCGCCAGCAGCTCAACCCAGGCGAACACTGAAGCTTTCTTT.

The chain joins TRBV30 to TRBJ1-4; no clear D gene. This CDR3 region has 13 residues. CDR1 GTSNPN and CDR2 SVGIG come from the germline V gene (reference sequence). The V end lost 3 bases, the J end lost 0 bases, and 5 bases lay between the germline ends. CDR3 DNA sequence: TGTGCCTGGAGCCCTTCAACTAATGAAAAACTGTTTTTT. This encodes CAWSPSTNEKLFF.

Only a few counts were recorded for this clone. The rearrangement uses TRBV5-4 and TRBJ2-7, with D possibly being TRBD1 (6 bases). The CDR3 loop spans 16 amino acids. V lost 1 base and J lost 0, with 14 bases in between. The germline V gene encodes CDR1 SGHNT and CDR2 YYREEE (reference sequence). The CDR3 loop is CASSLTHTGSSYEQYF. For the CDR3, the DNA is TGTGCCAGCAGCTTGACCCACACAGGGAGCTCCTACGAGCAGTACTTC. Complete variable domain (other parts from reference TRBV5-4 and TRBJ2-7): ETGVTQSPTHLIKTRGQQVTLRCSSQSGHNTVSWYQQALGQGPQFIFQYYREEENGRGNFPPRFSGLQFPNYSSELNVNALELDDSALYLCASSLTHTGSSYEQYFGPGTRLTVT.

In its sample, this clone was seen a few times. The chain uses TRBV4-2 and TRBJ1-4; D not certain. The CDR3 sequence is 16 residues long. Trimming took off 3 bases at V and 8 bases at J, with 19 bases between the two ends. Germline loops: CDR1 LGHNA, CDR2 YNFKEQ. CDR3 region: CASSHHVAGSREKLFF. CDR3 nucleotide sequence: TGTGCCAGCAGCCACCACGTCGCGGGGAGTCGAGAAAAACTGTTTTTT.